Listed here are 30 T cell receptor beta chains from one sample, sequenced in a study of blood T cell repertoires in COVID-19. Sequencing was performed with immunoSEQ multiplex PCR; in TCRdb, only in-frame clones are kept and a portion is missing. The sample lists about 170,000 clones, around 90% occurring once. The sequenced sample consisted of peripheral blood. All receptors come from a man in his fifties or sixties with acute or convalescent COVID-19.

The gene calls are TRBV18 and TRBJ1-3; D is undetermined. The CDR3 loop spans 14 amino acids. V was clipped by 2 bases and J by 4 bases, with 9 bases between them. From germline, CDR1 is KGHSH and CDR2 LQKENI. The CDR3 here is CASSPSDRGNTIYF. The CDR3 DNA sequence: TGTGCCAGCTCACCAAGCGACCGCGGAAACACCATATATTTT.

The gene calls are TRBV6-5 and TRBJ2-6, with D perhaps TRBD2 (5 bases). Germline V gene lookup returns CDR1 MNHEY and CDR2 SVGAGI. V was pared by 4 bases and J by 1 base, with 5 bases between. This CDR3 spans 14 amino acids. The CDR3 DNA follows: TGTGCCAGCAGTTCGGGATCTGGGGCCAACGTCCTGACTTTC. Amino acids: CASSSGSGANVLTF.

The DNA of the CDR3 is TGTGCCAGCAGTAACCTGGGACAGGGGGCTGAAGCTTTCTTT. Encoded protein: CASSNLGQGAEAFF. The chain is built from TRBV6-5 and TRBJ1-1; 11 bases line up with TRBD1. V was pared by 5 bases and J by 6 bases, with 5 bases of the junction left unmatched. Germline V gene lookup returns CDR1 MNHEY and CDR2 SVGAGI. The CDR3 runs 14 residues.

The chain joins TRBV2 to TRBJ2-3; 8 bases align to TRBD2. This CDR3 region has 16 residues. Germline V lookup: CDR1 SNHLY, CDR2 FYNNEI. J gave up 4 bases and V 8 bases, and 14 bases lay outside the gene matches. CDR3 coding DNA: TGTGCCAGCTCTCCTGATGGACTAGCACTGGCAGATACGCAGTATTTT. Encoded protein: CASSPDGLALADTQYF.

This clone was detected once. This chain uses TRBV5-1 with TRBJ2-6; D ambiguous. The CDR3 runs to 15 residues. Germline V lookup: CDR1 SGHRS, CDR2 YFSETQ. V was pared by 4 bases and J by 1 base, with 9 bases between. The CDR3 loop is CASSPRPSGANVLTF. Here the CDR3 DNA reads TGCGCCAGCAGCCCGAGGCCTTCTGGGGCCAACGTCCTGACTTTC.

This chain uses TRBV3-1 (or the pseudogene TRBV3-2) with TRBJ1-5; D is ambiguous. Looked up from germline, CDR1 is LGHDT and CDR2 is YNNKEL (reference sequence). Trimming stripped 4 bases from V and 2 bases from J, with 9 bases between. CDR3 length: 14 residues. CDR3 residues: CASSLSIGNQPQHF. The CDR3 DNA sequence: TGTGCCAGCAGCCTCTCAATAGGCAATCAGCCCCAGCATTTT.

This sequence joins TRBV19 and TRBJ2-2; TRBD1 matches at 11 bases. CDR3 length: 16 residues. The trim removed 3 bases at V and 7 bases at J, leaving 7 bases unmatched. Germline-derived CDR1 and CDR2 are LNHDA and SQIVND (reference sequence). The CDR3 reads CASSIRTGGAGGELFF. The CDR3 DNA sequence: TGTGCCAGTAGTATCCGGACAGGGGGCGCGGGCGGGGAGCTGTTTTTT.

This chain joins TRBV7-6 and TRBJ1-1; 10 nucleotides line up with TRBD1. The trim removed 3 bases at V and 0 bases at J, leaving 7 bases unmatched. Looked up from germline, CDR1 is SGHVS and CDR2 is FNYEAQ. The CDR3 has 17 amino acids. The CDR3 nucleotides read TGTGCCAGCAGCTTGGGGACAGGGGTTGGGATGAACACTGAAGCTTTCTTT. As protein: CASSLGTGVGMNTEAFF.

The chain combines TRBV12-5 with TRBJ2-5, with 14 bases aligning to TRBD2. The CDR3 sequence is 16 residues long. CDR1 is LGHNT and CDR2 is FRNRAP in the germline V gene. The junction had 6 bases not matched to a gene; V was cut back by 4 bases and J by 5 bases. In DNA, the CDR3 is TGTGCTAGTGGTTCCGGGACTAGCGGGGGTGCGGAGACCCAGTACTTC. As protein: CASGSGTSGGAETQYF.

The chain carries TRBV19 and TRBJ1-6, with D maybe TRBD1 (6 bases). The germline V gene has CDR1 LNHDA and CDR2 SQIVND (reference sequence). This CDR3 comprises 13 residues. The V and J ends lost 7 bases and 9 bases respectively, with 13 bases between them. The CDR3: CASTGEPVSPLHF. DNA for the CDR3: TGTGCCAGTACAGGGGAACCGGTTTCACCCCTCCACTTT.

The chain recombines TRBV20-1 with TRBJ2-3; the match to TRBD2 covers 12 bases. The germline CDR1 and CDR2 sequences are DFQATT and SNEGSKA (reference sequence). V lost 3 bases, J lost 5 bases, and 9 bases stayed unmatched. This CDR3 spans 16 amino acids. Written as DNA, the CDR3 is TGCAGTGCTAGTCGCCTAGCGGGGGGGCCGGGAGATACGCAGTATTTT. It codes for CSASRLAGGPGDTQYF.

This sequence joins TRBV10-3 and TRBJ1-2, with D possibly matching TRBD1 (6 bases). This CDR3 region has 14 residues. With 3 bases removed from V and 5 bases from J, the gap between germline ends came to 13 bases. Looked up from germline, CDR1 is ENHRY and CDR2 is SYGVKD. The CDR3 region is CAISDSGGRYGYTF. The DNA for the CDR3 is TGTGCCATCAGTGACTCGGGGGGCAGGTATGGCTACACCTTC.

The rearrangement joins TRBV11-2 to TRBJ1-4; possible D gene TRBD1, 6 bases. This CDR3 has 15 amino acids. The germline V and J ends were trimmed by 4 bases and 6 bases, with 15 bases remaining between them. CDR1 is SGHAT, CDR2 FQNNGV, per germline. Here the CDR3 reads CASSSDSAGDEKLFF. The CDR3 DNA is TGTGCCAGCAGCTCGGACAGTGCGGGGGATGAAAAACTGTTTTTT.

This rearrangement joins TRBV9 to TRBJ1-2, with 7 bases that match TRBD1. CDR3 length: 15 residues. V shed 0 bases, J shed 4 bases, and the junction held 6 bases outside the gene matches. From germline, CDR1 is SGDLS and CDR2 YYNGEE. The CDR3 bases are TGTGCCAGCAGCGTAGAAAGGGCAGGGGGCTATGGCTACACCTTC. This translates into CASSVERAGGYGYTF.

The CDR3 bases are TGTGCCAGCAGCTTAGTGGAGGGGCAGCCCCAGCATTTT. It encodes CASSLVEGQPQHF. V gene TRBV11-2 combines with J gene TRBJ1-5, with a tentative D call TRBD1 (5 bases). The CDR3 contains 13 residues. V was trimmed by 1 base and J by 7 bases, leaving 8 bases between them. Germline loops: CDR1 SGHAT, CDR2 FQNNGV.

Here the CDR3 reads CASGQFNQPQHF. CDR3 bases: TGTGCCAGTGGCCAGTTCAATCAGCCCCAGCATTTT. The chain combines TRBV9 with TRBJ1-5; no reliable D call. The V end was cut by 8 bases, the J end by 3 bases, with 9 bases between. In germline, CDR1 is SGDLS, CDR2 YYNGEE. There are 12 residues in the CDR3.

This clone was recorded only once. The chain has TRBV13 and TRBJ2-1, with TRBD2 identical over 7 bases. The CDR3 sequence is 15 residues long. The ends lost 4 bases at V and 5 bases at J; junction bases unmatched: 8. The germline V gene has CDR1 PRHDT and CDR2 FYEKMQ (reference sequence). The CDR3 here is CASSSTSDLDNEQFF. The CDR3 nucleotides read TGTGCCAGCAGCTCCACTAGCGACCTCGACAATGAGCAGTTCTTC.

The chain is built from TRBV6-2 or TRBV6-3 and TRBJ1-6, with TRBD1 matching over 8 bases. The CDR3 sequence is 13 residues long. From germline, CDR1 is MNHEY and CDR2 SVGEGT. Trimming removed 6 bases from V and 9 bases from J; junction bases left unmatched: 4. CDR3 in DNA: TGTGCCAGCAGCGGACAGGGCGGTTCACCCCTCCACTTT. Protein: CASSGQGGSPLHF.

This clone was observed a few times. The chain links TRBV27 to TRBJ1-1; the match to TRBD1 covers 7 bases. The CDR3 sequence is 13 residues long. Germline lookup yields CDR1 MNHEY and CDR2 SMNVEV (reference sequence). With V trimmed by 6 bases and J by 6 bases, 7 bases remained unmatched. CDR3 sequence: CASRIDRESEAFF. Here the CDR3 DNA reads TGTGCCAGCAGGATTGACAGGGAGTCTGAAGCTTTCTTT.

J is TRBJ1-2 and V is TRBV7-9; no definite D call. The CDR3 contains 16 residues. The V end was cut by 6 bases, the J end by 6 bases, with 23 bases between. The V gene's germline CDR1 is SEHNR and CDR2 FQNEAQ (reference sequence). The CDR3 coding sequence is TGTGCCAGCAGTTACCGCCATGGAGGAGATTTAGATGGCTACACCTTC. This gives the protein CASSYRHGGDLDGYTF. Together with reference TRBV7-9 and TRBJ1-2, the CDR3 gives the full variable domain: DTGVSQNPRHKITKRGQNVTFRCDPISEHNRLYWYRQTLGQGPEFLTYFQNEAQLEKSRLLSDRFSAERPKGSFSTLEIQRTEQGDSAMYLCASSYRHGGDLDGYTFGSGTRLTVV.

This chain joins TRBV5-5 and TRBJ1-2, with 7 bases matching TRBD1. From germline, CDR1 is SGHKS and CDR2 YYEKEE (reference sequence). This CDR3 is built from 14 residues. V was clipped by 6 bases and J by 3 bases; unmatched bases: 8. CDR3 DNA: TGTGCCAGCACCTCTCGAACAGGGGACTATGGCTACACCTTC. It codes for CASTSRTGDYGYTF.

The chain has TRBV19 and TRBJ1-1, with 8 bases identical to TRBD1. From germline, CDR1 is LNHDA and CDR2 SQIVND (reference sequence). J was trimmed by 1 base and V by 6 bases; bases with no gene match: 10. The CDR3 contains 16 residues. The CDR3 loop reads CASRGQGRGTNTEAFF. The CDR3 region has the DNA TGTGCCAGTAGAGGACAGGGCAGAGGTACGAACACTGAAGCTTTCTTT. The complete variable domain, with remaining parts taken from reference TRBV19 and TRBJ1-1, reads DGGITQSPKYLFRKEGQNVTLSCEQNLNHDAMYWYRQDPGQGLRLIYYSQIVNDFQKGDIAEGYSVSREKKESFPLTVTSAQKNPTAFYLCASRGQGRGTNTEAFFGQGTRLTVV.

The rearrangement uses TRBV6-5 and TRBJ1-5; maybe TRBD1 (5 bases). V was cut by 7 bases and J by 4 bases, with 11 bases left in between. Germline V gene sequence: CDR1 MNHEY, CDR2 SVGAGI. This CDR3 spans 13 amino acids. CDR3 DNA: TGTGCCAGCAACCGGGGGATGAATCAGCCCCAGCATTTT. This gives the protein CASNRGMNQPQHF.

V usage is TRBV27 and J usage is TRBJ1-1, with D possibly TRBD1 on 6 matching bases. This CDR3 region has 15 residues. Trimming cost V 7 bases and J 5 bases, with 20 bases left between them. In germline, CDR1 is MNHEY, CDR2 SMNVEV (reference sequence). In DNA form, the CDR3 reads TGTGCCAGCACCCCTACCACAGGGAGACGTACTGAAGCTTTCTTT. It is translated as CASTPTTGRRTEAFF.

This chain links TRBV6-2 or TRBV6-3 with TRBJ2-7; 10 nucleotides line up with TRBD2. The CDR3 extends over 14 amino acids. The J segment lost 2 bases and the V segment lost 5 bases, leaving 3 bases of the junction unmatched. The V gene's germline CDR1 is MNHEY and CDR2 SVGEGT. The CDR3 spells CASSTSGATYEQYF. DNA for the CDR3: TGTGCCAGCAGTACTAGCGGGGCCACCTACGAGCAGTACTTC.

The chain recombines TRBV9 with TRBJ1-2, with 7 bases that match TRBD1. V shed 5 bases and J 6 bases; nucleotides not matched to a gene: 4. The length of the CDR3 is 12 residues. Germline V lookup: CDR1 SGDLS, CDR2 YYNGEE. CDR3 amino acids: CASRDRVDGYTF. The CDR3 DNA is TGTGCCAGCAGAGACAGGGTGGATGGCTACACCTTC. The complete variable domain, with remaining parts taken from reference TRBV9 and TRBJ1-2, reads DSGVTQTPKHLITATGQRVTLRCSPRSGDLSVYWYQQSLDQGLQFLIQYYNGEERAKGNILERFSAQQFPDLHSELNLSSLELGDSALYFCASRDRVDGYTFGSGTRLTVV.

The CDR3 DNA follows: TGTGCCAGCAGTTTGACAGGCTTCTCTGGAAACACCATATATTTT. Its translation: CASSLTGFSGNTIYF. The rearrangement links TRBV27 to TRBJ1-3; a weak D match, TRBD1 (6 bases). Germline loops: CDR1 MNHEY, CDR2 SMNVEV (reference sequence). This CDR3 is 15 amino acids long. V lost 3 bases and J 0 bases, leaving 9 bases between the germline ends.

The J gene is TRBJ2-4, the V gene TRBV15; unclear D gene. Trimming pared 3 bases from V and 1 base from J, leaving 13 bases between. This CDR3 is built from 16 residues. The germline CDR1 and CDR2 sequences are LNHNV and YYDKDF (reference sequence). CDR3 region: CATSRARSDAKNIQYF. The CDR3 coding sequence is TGTGCCACCAGCAGGGCCAGGTCAGACGCCAAAAACATTCAGTACTTC.

This clone was seen just once. The genes are TRBV7-9 and TRBJ2-3; possible D gene TRBD2, 6 bases. Germline V gives CDR1 SEHNR, CDR2 FQNEAQ (reference sequence). This CDR3 has 15 residues. V was cut by 5 bases and J by 4 bases, with 16 bases left in between. CDR3 sequence reads: CASSGKRSGSDTQYF. The CDR3 DNA reads as TGTGCCAGCAGCGGAAAACGTAGCGGCTCAGATACGCAGTATTTT.

This clone is a singleton in its sample. The CDR3 region is CATRDRGSSGNTIYF. The CDR3 DNA reads TGTGCCACCAGGGACAGGGGGAGCTCTGGAAACACCATATATTTT. V usage is TRBV24-1 and J usage is TRBJ1-3; 10 bases match TRBD1. Germline V gene data show CDR1 as KGHDR and CDR2 as SFDVKD. The CDR3 runs to 15 residues. J was trimmed by 0 bases and V by 7 bases; bases with no gene match: 2.